Here is one TCR beta chain with its context. No antigen is known for it. Investigators divided CD4+ cells into CD45RA+ naive and CD45RA-negative memory subsets. This sample is part of a study of shared clonotypes between healthy human individuals. V gave up 0 bases and J gave up 10 bases; unmatched junction bases: 13. CDR3 length: 16 residues. Per germline, CDR1 MNHNY and CDR2 SVGAGI (reference sequence). The test was conducted at deep level. The repertoire was sequenced with immunoSEQ multiplex PCR; TCRdb's copy has only in-frame clones and lacks some. The table shows about 1.4 million clones, with roughly 95% occurring only once. Whole-study findings and limits: Non-shared clonotypes displayed generation probabilities falling below those of clonotypes present in all four donors.

The chain carries TRBV6-6 and TRBJ2-3; 7 bases align to TRBD2. This receptor was taken from a young man in good health. Sequencing was performed on naive CD4+ T cells sorted from blood. As to subset: CD45RA+ positively selected. The CDR3 DNA reads TGTGCCAGCAGTTACTCGGGGATTGGCGGGAGAGTCGCGCAGTATTTT. This codes for CASSYSGIGGRVAQYF.